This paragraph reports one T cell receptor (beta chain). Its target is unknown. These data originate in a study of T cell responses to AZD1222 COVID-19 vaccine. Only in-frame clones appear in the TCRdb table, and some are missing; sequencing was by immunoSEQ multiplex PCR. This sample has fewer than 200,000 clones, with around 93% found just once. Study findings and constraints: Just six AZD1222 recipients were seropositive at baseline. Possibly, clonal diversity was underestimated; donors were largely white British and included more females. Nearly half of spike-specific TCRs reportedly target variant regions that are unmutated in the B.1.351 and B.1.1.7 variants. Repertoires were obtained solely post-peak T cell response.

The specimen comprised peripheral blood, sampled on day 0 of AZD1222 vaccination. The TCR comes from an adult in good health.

CDR3 DNA sequence: TGTGCCAGCAGCTCCGACCCCTCTGGGGCCAACGTCCTGACTTTC. Amino acids: CASSSDPSGANVLTF. This chain joins TRBV7-2 and TRBJ2-6; no clear D. Germline V lookup: CDR1 SGHTA, CDR2 FQGNSA. CDR3 length: 15 amino acids. The germline V and J ends were trimmed by 4 bases and 0 bases, with 7 bases remaining between them.